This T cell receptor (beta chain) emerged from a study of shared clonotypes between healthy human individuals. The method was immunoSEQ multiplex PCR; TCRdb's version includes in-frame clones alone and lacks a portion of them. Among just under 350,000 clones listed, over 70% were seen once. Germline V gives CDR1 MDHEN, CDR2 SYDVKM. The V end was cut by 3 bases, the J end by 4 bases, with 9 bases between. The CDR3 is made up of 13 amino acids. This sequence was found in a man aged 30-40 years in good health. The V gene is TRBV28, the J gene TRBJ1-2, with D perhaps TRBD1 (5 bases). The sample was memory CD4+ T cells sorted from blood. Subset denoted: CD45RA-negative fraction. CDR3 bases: TGTGCCAGCAGTTTTCAAGACAGCTATGGCTACACCTTC. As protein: CASSFQDSYGYTF.